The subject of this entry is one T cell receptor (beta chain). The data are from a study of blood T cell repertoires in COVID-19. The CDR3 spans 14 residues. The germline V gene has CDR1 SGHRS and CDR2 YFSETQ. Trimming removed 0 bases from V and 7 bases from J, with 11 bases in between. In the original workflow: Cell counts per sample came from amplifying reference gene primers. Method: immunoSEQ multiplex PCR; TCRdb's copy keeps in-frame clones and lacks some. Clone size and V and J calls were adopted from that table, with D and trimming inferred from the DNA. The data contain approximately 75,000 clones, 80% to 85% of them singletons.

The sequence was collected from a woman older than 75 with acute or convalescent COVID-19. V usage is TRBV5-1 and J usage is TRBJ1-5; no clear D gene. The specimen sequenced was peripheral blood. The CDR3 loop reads CASSLESGRQPQHF. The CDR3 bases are TGCGCCAGCAGCTTGGAGAGTGGTCGACAGCCCCAGCATTTT.